This T cell receptor beta chain was observed in a study of T cells expressing NK-cell markers (dated by TCRdb to between 2020 and 2021). Regarding the complete study: About 8 donors provided sorted CD3+CD56+NKG2C+, CD3+CD56+NKG2C- and CD3+CD56-NKG2C+ T-cell subsets, whose TCR beta-chain repertoires were profiled. Of the eight sequenced donors, seven were found to be HCMV-seropositive and one was found to be HCMV-seronegative. The study sequenced eight donors, all healthy volunteers chosen at random: three men and five women. The libraries were sequenced on Illumina HiSeq 2000/2500, MiSeq or NextSeq, producing 2 x 150 bp reads. What the authors observed across the whole study: It remained unclear whether the expanded NKG2C-expressing T cell clones were specific for HCMV antigens. In five to seven donors, the dominant CD3+CD56+NKG2C+ clonotypes were found to rank among the top 10 CD8+ clonotypes and to make up 1.0-7.0% of CD8+ T cells. Those dominant clonotypes were again the most abundant among CD3+CD56-NKG2C+ cells in a few donors, at about 25-60.1%.

Measured from the cysteine to the phenylalanine, the CDR3 is 15 residues long. The DNA is unrecorded. The reads were generated on an Illumina HiSeq 2000. 5'RACE template switching, by which a universal primer site and unique molecular identifiers were added, was used to make TCR beta cDNA libraries. cDNA synthesis was primed from the TCR beta constant segment, followed by two successive PCR amplification steps. The authors' analysis ran thus. MIGEC was used to demultiplex reads and group reads by UMI, and MiTCR was used to assemble and quantify clonotypes. To remove erroneous sequences, TCR cDNA sequences were retained only when supported by two or more reads. The tcR package was used for downstream repertoire analysis, with clonotypes matched between fractions based on CDR3 nucleotide sequence plus V segment. VDJmatch was used to annotate antigen specificity against VDJdb, with one amino acid substitution allowed in CDR3. TCRdb reprocessed the reads, and each CDR3 protein sequence is entered once, without DNA. These V and J calls derive from TCRdb rather than the authors' analysis. The sample has 120,000 to 150,000 distinct CDR3 sequences on record. 12% of the sample comes from the top ten.

Of note for this clonotype: The antigen this receptor binds is unknown.

HCMV serostatus was determined by detecting HCMV-specific IgG in serum with a commercial ELISA kit. Ficoll density gradient centrifugation was used to isolate peripheral blood mononuclear cells from blood. The rearranged chain carries TRBV12-3 or TRBV12-4 and TRBJ2-1; TCRdb's assignment of TRBD1 cannot be checked, as there is no DNA. This receptor was obtained from a man aged 18 to 35 in good health. Donor details come from another sample of the same person, matched by shared clones. The sequencing sample was made of blood T cells: a sorted CD56 or NKG2C T cell subset, CD4+ or CD8+ T cells, or bulk PBMC T cells (not recorded which). The CDR3 has the sequence CASTPGSASYNEQFF.